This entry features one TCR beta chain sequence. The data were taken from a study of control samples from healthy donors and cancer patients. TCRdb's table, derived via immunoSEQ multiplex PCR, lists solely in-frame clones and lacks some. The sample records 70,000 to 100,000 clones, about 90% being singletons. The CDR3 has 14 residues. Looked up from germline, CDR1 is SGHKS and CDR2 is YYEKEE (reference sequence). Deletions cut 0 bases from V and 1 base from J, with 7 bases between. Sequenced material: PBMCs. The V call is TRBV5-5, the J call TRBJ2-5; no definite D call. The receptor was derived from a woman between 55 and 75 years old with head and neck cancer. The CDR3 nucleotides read TGTGCCAGCAGCTTGGGCAGGCCCCAAGAGACCCAGTACTTC. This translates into CASSLGRPQETQYF.